These T cell receptor beta chains were read from a single sample in a study of T-cell reconstitution after alpha-beta-depleted transplantation in children. Via MiXCR, TCRdb re-called the PCR reads, giving one row per CDR3 protein. The data contain around 250,000 distinct CDR3 sequences, approximately 9.6% of them singletons. The sample was PBMCs from the stem cell graft donor, taken from the stem cell graft. The origin of the receptors is a human donor who donated a stem cell graft to a child with SCID. CDR3s include the opening cysteine and the closing phenylalanine or tryptophan.

V,J,CDR3
TRBV19,TRBJ1-5,CASSIRPQPQHF
TRBV7-2,TRBJ2-3,CASSLVRGPSTDTQYF
TRBV10-3,TRBJ1-1,CATTGLNTEAFF
TRBV12-3/TRBV12-4,TRBJ2-5,CASSLTGAREETQYF
TRBV10-3,TRBJ2-1,CAISGTGGTNEQFF
TRBV10-3,TRBJ2-2,CAIPNGPGELFF
TRBV9,TRBJ2-7,CASSGTGNSYEQYF
TRBV11-2,TRBJ2-7,CASSKLGDPEQYF
TRBV12-3/TRBV12-4,TRBJ2-3,CASSQGRGQAIIGTDTQYF
TRBV10-2,TRBJ1-2,CASSEDSRGYTF
TRBV7-2,TRBJ2-1,CASSLAYGAYNEQFF
TRBV12-3/TRBV12-4,TRBJ1-4,CASSLGGTSNEKLFF
TRBV5-4,TRBJ2-1,CASSLRSGKDYNEQFF
TRBV29-1,TRBJ2-1,CSTRTGGREQFF
TRBV20-1,TRBJ2-3,CSARVSPSSTDTQYF
TRBV12-3/TRBV12-4,TRBJ1-6,CASSPRESNSPLHF
TRBV27,TRBJ2-1,CASRGGDYNEQFF
TRBV29-1,TRBJ2-1,CSAGTLEQFF
TRBV6-6,TRBJ1-1,CAARAGMNTEAFF
TRBV5-1,TRBJ2-3,CASPPYEALDTQYF
TRBV6-5,TRBJ2-1,CASSYRALGNEQFF
TRBV12-3/TRBV12-4,TRBJ2-7,CASSSGQVYEQYF
TRBV12-3/TRBV12-4,TRBJ1-1,CASSLRGEDKAFF
TRBV20-1,TRBJ1-2,CSAPGGANYGYTF
TRBV6-2/TRBV6-3,TRBJ2-5,CASSYSGLAGGETQYF
TRBV6-1,TRBJ2-1,CASRNRGQGALNEQFF
TRBV4-1,TRBJ2-7,CASSHRQGASYEQYF
TRBV5-4,TRBJ2-5,CASSLLPSETQYF
TRBV10-3,TRBJ2-2,CAILQEPDTGELFF
TRBV12-3/TRBV12-4,TRBJ1-4,CASSLDRKLFF
TRBV5-1,TRBJ2-3,CASRQGMGTDTQYF
TRBV27,TRBJ2-3,CASQRGGGTDTQYF
TRBV6-5,TRBJ1-3,CASRPDRGTRGTIYF
TRBV7-9,TRBJ1-1,CASGSTRGAFF
TRBV5-1,TRBJ2-7,CASSSVVGTSSYEQYF
TRBV20-1,TRBJ2-5,CSASSSGGATETQYF
TRBV5-1,TRBJ2-7,CASSIPTSGGAHEQYF
TRBV29-1,TRBJ2-5,CSVEGEETQYF
TRBV20-1,TRBJ2-3,CSASRLGEDTQYF
TRBV12-3/TRBV12-4,TRBJ2-7,CASSLAKFYEQYF
TRBV20-1,TRBJ2-1,CSARSPGLAGGQNEQFF
TRBV3-1,TRBJ1-1,CASSHHGQLNTEAFF
TRBV12-3/TRBV12-4,TRBJ2-7,CASTLRGSYEQYF
TRBV12-3/TRBV12-4,TRBJ2-1,CASSTTFTGGGRSEQFF
TRBV19,TRBJ1-1,CASTTGPPGTEAFF
TRBV5-1,TRBJ2-1,CASSTPGESTASNEQFF
TRBV5-1,TRBJ2-3,CASSPLLSDTQYF
TRBV10-3,TRBJ2-7,CAISDRTGGSYEQYF
TRBV20-1,TRBJ2-1,CSASISGGARNEQFF
TRBV15,TRBJ2-3,CATSSLGLAGGDTDTQYF
TRBV7-9,TRBJ2-5,CASRRDVQETQYF
TRBV14,TRBJ2-7,CASSQEARGTPYEQYF